The following is a T cell receptor beta chain sequence with its context. The antigen remains undetermined. Per germline, CDR1 SGHVS and CDR2 FQNEAQ. The length of the CDR3 is 15 residues. Trimming removed 0 bases at V and 8 bases at J, with 16 bases between. The sample belongs to a study of cytomegalovirus exposure and HLA in healthy donors. The study, taken as a whole, reports: The likely explanation for a cluster of highly shared sequence variants was sequencing artifact.

In the PCR, 60 Vbeta and 13 Jbeta primers were used. Libraries were prepared by immunoSEQ multiplex PCR; TCRdb keeps only in-frame clonotypes and omits some of them. The sample lists a few hundred thousand clones, around 80% occurring once. Donors were nominally healthy when sampled, though unrecorded immune exposures were likely. The TCR was taken from a woman aged 40 to 50 in good health and CMV-seronegative. Sequenced: PBMCs. The chain carries TRBV7-8 and TRBJ1-2, with D possibly TRBD1 on 6 matching bases. The CDR3: CASSLAQQGRRGYTF. The CDR3 coding sequence is TGTGCCAGCAGCTTAGCGCAACAGGGTCGTAGGGGCTACACCTTC.